Reported below is one T cell receptor (beta chain). Its antigen is not known. With UMIs, 5'RACE template switching was used to make TCR beta cDNA. One entry per CDR3 protein, without DNA, is what TCRdb gives after re-calling the 5' RACE reads. The table for this sample gives approximately 550,000 distinct CDR3 sequences. These data come from a study of T cells expressing NK-cell markers. For the study at large: It was sorted CD3+CD56-NKG2C+, CD3+CD56+NKG2C- and CD3+CD56+NKG2C+ T cells that provided the TCR beta repertoires. Regarding the study as a whole: The CD3+CD56-NKG2C+ fraction was also led by these clonotypes in several donors.

Germline V gives CDR1 MDHEN, CDR2 SYDVKM. This CDR3 is 15 amino acids long. The chain couples TRBV28 to TRBJ2-6; TCRdb's assignment of TRBD2 cannot be checked, as there is no DNA. The TCR comes from a man younger than 35 in good health. The sequenced sample consisted of blood T cells: a sorted CD56 or NKG2C T cell subset, CD4+ or CD8+ T cells, or bulk PBMC T cells (not recorded which). The CDR3 protein is CASSSLVSGANVLTF.